This T cell receptor beta chain was recovered during a study of T-cell reconstitution after alpha-beta-depleted transplantation in children. The authors prepared the TCRbeta library with unique molecular identifiers. TCRdb itself ran the PCR reads through MiXCR, one entry per CDR3 protein. The sample lists hundreds of thousands of distinct CDR3 sequences; 18% were seen once. Germline V lookup: CDR1 DFQATT, CDR2 SNEGSKA (reference sequence). V gave up 2 bases and J gave up 2 bases; unmatched junction bases: 7. This CDR3 has 16 amino acids. This sequence was found in a human donor who donated a stem cell graft to a child with acute lymphoblastic leukemia. This chain links TRBV20-1 with TRBJ2-1, with 9 bases matching TRBD2. The input for sequencing was PBMCs from the stem cell graft donor, taken from the stem cell graft. CDR3 amino acids: CSARRATSGTYNEQFF. CDR3 bases: TGCAGTGCTAGACGCGCGACTAGCGGTACCTACAATGAGCAGTTCTTC.